These 30 T cell receptor beta chains share one sample of origin, sequenced in a study of cytomegalovirus exposure and HLA in healthy donors. 13 Jbeta primers and 60 Vbeta primers were used for the PCR. Produced via immunoSEQ multiplex PCR; TCRdb's table is partial and in-frame only. This table has tens of thousands of clones, approximately 84% appearing once. Sequences were obtained from PBMCs. The receptor source for this set is a woman aged 18-35 years in good health and CMV-seropositive.

The count of this clone is one. The chain links TRBV29-1 to TRBJ2-2; D remains unclear. The CDR3 is 19 amino acids. Trimming left V 0 bases short and J 5 bases short, with 25 bases between. Germline lookup yields CDR1 SQVTM and CDR2 ANQGSEA. In nucleotides, the CDR3 is TGCAGCGTTGAAGATTTAAAACTGGGCCCCCGAGCCATTACCGGGGAGCTGTTTTTT. The encoded protein is CSVEDLKLGPRAITGELFF.

The chain joins TRBV6-5 to TRBJ1-5, with D hard to call. CDR3 length: 13 residues. V was cut by 6 bases and J by 5 bases, with 11 bases left in between. The germline gives CDR1 MNHEY, CDR2 SVGAGI. CDR3 coding DNA: TGTGCCAGCAGCCCCTCGGGAGATCAGCCCCAGCATTTT. Translating it yields CASSPSGDQPQHF.

The rearrangement joins TRBV9 to TRBJ1-5; 7 positions agree with TRBD1. CDR1 and CDR2 from the germline V gene are SGDLS and YYNGEE. The V gene end was trimmed by 0 bases and the J gene end by 5 bases; junction bases not matched to a gene: 5. This CDR3 spans 15 amino acids. CDR3 protein: CASSVGDSLYQPQHF. CDR3 in DNA: TGTGCCAGCAGCGTAGGGGACAGCCTATATCAGCCCCAGCATTTT.

There are a few counts of this clone. The rearrangement uses TRBV28 and TRBJ2-7; TRBD1 might be the D (6 bases). The CDR3 is 13 amino acids. Germline-derived CDR1 and CDR2 are MDHEN and SYDVKM. V was pared by 8 bases and J by 2 bases, with 13 bases between. The DNA of the CDR3 is TGTGCCAGCTACGGGACATCAACCTACGAGCAGTACTTC. It is translated as CASYGTSTYEQYF.

The rearrangement links TRBV9 to TRBJ2-5; 9 bases fit TRBD2. Trimming removed 3 bases from V and 4 bases from J; junction bases left unmatched: 10. The CDR3 is 16 amino acids. Germline CDR1 SGDLS, CDR2 YYNGEE. CDR3 sequence reads: CASSGGLAGGLETQYF. CDR3 sequence (DNA): TGTGCCAGCAGCGGAGGTCTGGCGGGAGGGCTAGAGACCCAGTACTTC.

The chain joins TRBV2 to TRBJ2-1; D call uncertain. In germline, CDR1 is SNHLY, CDR2 FYNNEI. CDR3 length equals 12 residues. Trimming shortened V by 6 bases and J by 5 bases, and 8 bases separated the two germline ends. The CDR3 protein is CASRPSHNEQFF. CDR3 nucleotides: TGTGCCAGCAGGCCTAGTCACAATGAGCAGTTCTTC.

This clone was counted once. The rearrangement links TRBV6-1 to TRBJ1-2; D might be TRBD1 (6 bases). The CDR3 contains 13 residues. Germline values: CDR1 MNHNS, CDR2 SASEGT. With 8 bases removed from V and 6 bases from J, the gap between germline ends came to 16 bases. The CDR3 here is CASREGGFNGYTF. CDR3 DNA sequence: TGTGCCAGCCGCGAGGGGGGGTTTAATGGCTACACCTTC.

This clone has only one observation. Sequence at one end of the junction differs from germline and may be a read error. The chain links TRBV7-7 to TRBJ1-4; 7 positions agree with TRBD1. Germline-derived CDR1 and CDR2 are SSHAT and FNYEAQ (reference sequence). This CDR3 has 16 amino acids. CDR3 sequence: CASSPHPGQRNEKLFF. CDR3 DNA: TGTGCTAGCAGCCCCCACCCGGGACAGAGAAATGAAAAACTGTTTTTT.

J is TRBJ1-1 and V is TRBV20-1; D call uncertain. The CDR3 has 10 residues. Looked up from germline, CDR1 is DFQATT and CDR2 is SNEGSKA (reference sequence). V lost 6 bases, J lost 6 bases, and 8 bases lay in between. CDR3 sequence (DNA): TGCAGTGCCGCAATAGCTGAAGCTTTCTTT. This encodes CSAAIAEAFF.

The chain combines TRBV4-1 with TRBJ2-1, with TRBD1 matching over 7 bases. The germline gives CDR1 MGHRA, CDR2 YSYEKL. The CDR3 contains 18 residues. V gave up 4 bases and J gave up 1 base; unmatched junction bases: 13. CDR3 sequence reads: CASSPRPVRDRSYNEQFF. The CDR3 region has the DNA TGCGCCAGCAGCCCACGACCTGTACGGGACAGATCCTACAATGAGCAGTTCTTC.

This clone appeared a few times. The chain is built from TRBV5-5 and TRBJ1-1, with D possibly matching TRBD1 (5 bases). V dropped 4 bases and J dropped 1 base, with 11 bases sitting between them. CDR1 and CDR2 from the germline V gene are SGHKS and YYEKEE (reference sequence). CDR3 length equals 14 residues. Here the CDR3 reads CASSHSGPNTEAFF. For the CDR3, the DNA is TGTGCCAGCAGCCATTCAGGGCCGAACACTGAAGCTTTCTTT.

V usage is TRBV6-6 and J usage is TRBJ1-2; D remains unclear. V was shortened by 4 bases and J by 0 bases, with 15 bases between the two germline ends. Per the germline V gene, CDR1 is MNHNY and CDR2 is SVGAGI (reference sequence). CDR3 length equals 16 residues. CDR3 nucleotide sequence: TGTGCCAGCAGTTTACCTGGCGGCGGAGCTAACTATGGCTACACCTTC. This gives the protein CASSLPGGGANYGYTF.

This chain connects TRBV7-9 to TRBJ2-7, with D perhaps matching TRBD1 (5 bases). The germline CDR1 and CDR2 sequences are SEHNR and FQNEAQ (reference sequence). V dropped 5 bases and J dropped 5 bases, with 16 bases sitting between them. The CDR3 spans 14 residues. The CDR3 reads CASSRIGARDEQYF. CDR3 nucleotide sequence: TGTGCCAGCAGCCGAATTGGGGCCCGGGACGAGCAGTACTTC.

CDR3 bases: TGTGCCAGCAGCTTGGCCATGGGCGGGCAAGAGACCCAGTACTTC. It is translated as CASSLAMGGQETQYF. The V call is TRBV5-4, the J call TRBJ2-5, with D possibly being TRBD2 (5 bases). Germline-derived CDR1 and CDR2 are SGHNT and YYREEE (reference sequence). Trimming took off 0 bases at V and 2 bases at J, with 11 bases between the two ends. The CDR3 loop spans 15 amino acids.

This rearrangement joins TRBV13 to TRBJ2-1, with TRBD1 matching over 7 bases. The V segment lost 5 bases and the J segment 4 bases; nucleotides outside the gene matches: 8. The germline CDR1 and CDR2 sequences are PRHDT and FYEKMQ (reference sequence). The CDR3 runs to 15 residues. The CDR3 nucleotides are TGTGCCAGCAGCCTGGGACAGAGACTGTACAATGAGCAGTTCTTC. This encodes CASSLGQRLYNEQFF.

The V gene is TRBV7-8, the J gene TRBJ1-2; weak D call: TRBD1 (5 bases). The CDR3 covers 14 residues. V shed 3 bases and J shed 2 bases, with 10 bases lying between them. CDR1 and CDR2 (germline): SGHVS, FQNEAQ. In DNA, the CDR3 is TGTGCCAGCAGCTTTGACCAGGGAAACTATGGCTACACCTTC. Protein sequence: CASSFDQGNYGYTF.

V usage is TRBV7-9 and J usage is TRBJ2-7; possible D gene TRBD1, 6 bases. Germline lookup yields CDR1 SEHNR and CDR2 FQNEAQ (reference sequence). The CDR3 is made up of 17 amino acids. Trimming removed 5 bases from V and 0 bases from J, with 20 bases in between. CDR3 DNA: TGTGCCAGCAGCACTAAAGGGGGAGCGACAAGCTCCTACGAGCAGTACTTC. This translates into CASSTKGGATSSYEQYF.

This clone was found once. The chain couples TRBV9 to TRBJ2-1; 7 positions match TRBD1. CDR3 size: 15 residues. Germline V CDR1 and CDR2: SGDLS, YYNGEE. J gave up 7 bases and V 4 bases, and 11 bases lay outside the gene matches. The CDR3 here is CASSTRQGRENEQFF. In DNA form, the CDR3 reads TGTGCCAGCAGCACCCGACAGGGCAGGGAGAATGAGCAGTTCTTC.

The CDR3 DNA reads TGTGCCAGCAGGGGACAGGGGAGCTCCTACGAGCAGTACTTC. It is translated as CASRGQGSSYEQYF. This chain uses TRBV28 with TRBJ2-7; 10 nucleotides align to TRBD1. CDR3 length: 14 residues. The V and J ends lost 6 bases and 0 bases, in that order; junction bases with no gene match: 2. Germline CDR1 reads MDHEN; CDR2 reads SYDVKM.

The chain recombines TRBV6-5 with TRBJ2-3; D possibly corresponds to TRBD1 (5 bases). The CDR3 is 15 residues long. CDR1 and CDR2 (germline): MNHEY, SVGAGI. V dropped 6 bases and J dropped 0 bases, with 13 bases sitting between them. The CDR3 coding sequence is TGTGCCAGCAGGAACAGGTTCCCTAGCACAGATACGCAGTATTTT. This translates into CASRNRFPSTDTQYF.

The chain joins TRBV19 to TRBJ1-2; 7 bases match TRBD1. This CDR3 contains 14 residues. Trimming cost V 6 bases and J 4 bases; bases outside gene matches: 8. Germline loops: CDR1 LNHDA, CDR2 SQIVND (reference sequence). CDR3 in amino acids: CASRLAAGGYGYTF. The CDR3 bases are TGTGCCAGTAGACTTGCGGCAGGGGGCTATGGCTACACCTTC. The full variable domain, rest sourced from reference TRBV19 and TRBJ1-2, is DGGITQSPKYLFRKEGQNVTLSCEQNLNHDAMYWYRQDPGQGLRLIYYSQIVNDFQKGDIAEGYSVSREKKESFPLTVTSAQKNPTAFYLCASRLAAGGYGYTFGSGTRLTVV.

The CDR3 DNA is TGTGCCAGCAGTTTCCTGGCGGGGGGCCAAGTTGATACGCAGTATTTT. This encodes CASSFLAGGQVDTQYF. This rearrangement joins TRBV6-6 to TRBJ2-3; the match to TRBD2 covers 8 bases. V was clipped by 4 bases and J by 6 bases; unmatched bases: 12. This CDR3 spans 16 amino acids. The V gene's germline CDR1 is MNHNY and CDR2 SVGAGI (reference sequence).

This chain links TRBV6-1 with TRBJ2-5; D is perhaps TRBD1 (5 bases). With the DNA end fitting TRBJ2-7 better, the J assignment may be wrong. Germline lookup yields CDR1 MNHNS and CDR2 SASEGT. This CDR3 contains 13 residues. The CDR3 region is CASSSRGHLEQYF. DNA for the CDR3: TGTGCCAGCAGCTCCCGAGGACACCTCGAGCAGTACTTC.

The chain joins TRBV15 to TRBJ1-1; D ambiguous. Per the germline V gene, CDR1 is LNHNV and CDR2 is YYDKDF (reference sequence). CDR3 length: 14 residues. Trimming removed 3 bases from V and 6 bases from J, with 14 bases in between. The CDR3 nucleotides are TGTGCCACCAGCAGGAGACTGGAAGCCTCTGAAGCTTTCTTT. This gives the protein CATSRRLEASEAFF.

This clone was seen only a few times. The CDR3 DNA is TGTGCCAGCAGCACAGGCTTCGGAAACACCATATATTTT. This encodes CASSTGFGNTIYF. V is TRBV6-6 and J is TRBJ1-3; perhaps TRBD1 as D (5 bases). Trimming removed 6 bases from V and 4 bases from J, with 10 bases in between. This CDR3 is built from 13 residues. The V gene's germline CDR1 is MNHNY and CDR2 SVGAGI (reference sequence).

This sequence joins TRBV6-5 and TRBJ2-7; 7 nucleotides agree with TRBD2. The CDR3 covers 13 residues. CDR1 MNHEY and CDR2 SVGAGI come from the germline V gene. V lost 7 bases and J lost 5; bases outside the gene matches: 8. CDR3 amino acids: CASTPGGVHEQYF. The CDR3 DNA is TGTGCCAGCACCCCGGGGGGAGTCCACGAGCAGTACTTC.

V usage is TRBV19 and J usage is TRBJ2-3, with D possibly matching TRBD1 (6 bases). The germline V and J ends were trimmed by 6 bases and 2 bases, with 9 bases remaining between them. Germline assignment: CDR1 LNHDA and CDR2 SQIVND (reference sequence). This CDR3 region has 13 residues. CDR3 DNA sequence: TGTGCCAGTAGGGACAGATCCACAGATACGCAGTATTTT. As protein: CASRDRSTDTQYF.

The gene calls are TRBV5-1 and TRBJ2-7; 12 nucleotides line up with TRBD2. Per germline, CDR1 SGHRS and CDR2 YFSETQ. The CDR3 covers 14 residues. J gave up 5 bases and V 4 bases, and 4 bases lay outside the gene matches. The CDR3: CASSVLAGGDEQYF. CDR3 bases: TGCGCCAGCAGCGTTCTAGCGGGAGGGGACGAGCAGTACTTC.

V and J are TRBV10-3 and TRBJ1-6; the D gene is possibly TRBD1 (6 bases). The germline CDR1 and CDR2 sequences are ENHRY and SYGVKD. This CDR3 has 13 amino acids. The V end was cut by 10 bases, the J end by 11 bases, with 18 bases between. CDR3 amino acids: CATKTTGIAPLHF. Written as DNA, the CDR3 is TGTGCCACCAAAACTACAGGGATTGCACCCCTCCACTTT.

The genes are TRBV19 and TRBJ1-2; 7 bases agree with TRBD1. Germline-derived CDR1 and CDR2 are LNHDA and SQIVND (reference sequence). This CDR3 region has 13 residues. V dropped 7 bases and J dropped 7; count of bases not matched to a gene: 9. CDR3 amino acids: CASTPRTGPGYTF. The CDR3 DNA reads TGTGCCAGTACCCCTAGGACAGGTCCTGGCTACACCTTC.